What follows describes a single TCR beta chain. Per the germline V gene, CDR1 is MDHEN and CDR2 is SYDVKM. The CDR3 spans 13 residues. V was trimmed by 6 bases and J by 11 bases, leaving 17 bases between them. The entry originates in a study of shared clonotypes between healthy human individuals. TCRdb's copy holds only in-frame clones and misses some; the assay was immunoSEQ multiplex PCR. Altogether about 2 million clones are present, less than 95% being singletons, with the ten largest covering about 1.1%. Naive CD8 cells comprised CD45RO-negative, CCR7-positively selected cells, excluding terminally differentiated effector memory CD45RA+ cells.

Sequencing was performed on naive CD8+ T cells sorted from blood. The source is a man aged 18 to 29 in good health. The chain is built from TRBV28 and TRBJ1-5; possible D gene TRBD1, 5 bases. The CDR3 sequence: CASSSLRGNTQHF. CDR3 nucleotide sequence: TGTGCCAGCAGCTCTCTCCGGGGCAACACCCAGCATTTT.